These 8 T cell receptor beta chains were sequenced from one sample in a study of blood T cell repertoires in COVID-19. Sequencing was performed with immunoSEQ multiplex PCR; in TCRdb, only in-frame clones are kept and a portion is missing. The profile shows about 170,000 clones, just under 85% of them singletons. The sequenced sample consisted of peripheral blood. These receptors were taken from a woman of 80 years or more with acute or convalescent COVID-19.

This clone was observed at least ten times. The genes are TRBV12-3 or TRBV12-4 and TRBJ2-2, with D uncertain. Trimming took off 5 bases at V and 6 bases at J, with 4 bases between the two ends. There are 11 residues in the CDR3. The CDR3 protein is CASSQSGELFF. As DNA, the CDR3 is TGTGCCAGCAGTCAATCCGGGGAGCTGTTTTTT.

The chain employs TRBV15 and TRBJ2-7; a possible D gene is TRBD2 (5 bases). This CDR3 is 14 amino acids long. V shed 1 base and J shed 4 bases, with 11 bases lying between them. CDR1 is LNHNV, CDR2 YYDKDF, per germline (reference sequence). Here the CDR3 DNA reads TGTGCCACCAGCAGAGGAGGGCCCGGGTACGAGCAGTACTTC. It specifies CATSRGGPGYEQYF.

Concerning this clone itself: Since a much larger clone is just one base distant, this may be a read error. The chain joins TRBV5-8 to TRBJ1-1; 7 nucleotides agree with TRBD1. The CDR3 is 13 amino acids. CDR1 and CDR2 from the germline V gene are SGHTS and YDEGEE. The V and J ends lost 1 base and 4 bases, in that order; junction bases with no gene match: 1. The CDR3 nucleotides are TGTGCCAGCAGCTTGAACAGGGGCACTGAAGCTTTCTTT. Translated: CASSLNRGTEAFF.

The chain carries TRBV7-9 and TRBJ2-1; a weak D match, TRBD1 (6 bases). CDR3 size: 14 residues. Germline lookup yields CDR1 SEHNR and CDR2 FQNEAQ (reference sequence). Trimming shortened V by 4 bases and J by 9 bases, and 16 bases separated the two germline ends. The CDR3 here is CASSSGTNPGEQFF. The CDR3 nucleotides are TGTGCCAGCAGCTCCGGGACAAACCCCGGTGAGCAGTTCTTC.

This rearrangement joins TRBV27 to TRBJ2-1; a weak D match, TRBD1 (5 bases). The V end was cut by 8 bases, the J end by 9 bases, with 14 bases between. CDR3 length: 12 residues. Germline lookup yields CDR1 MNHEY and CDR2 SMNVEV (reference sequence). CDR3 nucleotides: TGTGCCAGCCCCCCCCCAGGGCTTGAGCAGTTCTTC. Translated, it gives CASPPPGLEQFF.

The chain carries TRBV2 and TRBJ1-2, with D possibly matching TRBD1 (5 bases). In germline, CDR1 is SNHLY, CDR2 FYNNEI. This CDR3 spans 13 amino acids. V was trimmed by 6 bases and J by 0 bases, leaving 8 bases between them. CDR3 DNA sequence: TGTGCCAGCAGAACGACAGCTAACTATGGCTACACCTTC. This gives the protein CASRTTANYGYTF. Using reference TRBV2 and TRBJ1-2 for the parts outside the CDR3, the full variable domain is EPEVTQTPSHQVTQMGQEVILRCVPISNHLYFYWYRQILGQKVEFLVSFYNNEISEKSEIFDDQFSVERPDGSNFTLKIRSTKLEDSAMYFCASRTTANYGYTFGSGTRLTVV.

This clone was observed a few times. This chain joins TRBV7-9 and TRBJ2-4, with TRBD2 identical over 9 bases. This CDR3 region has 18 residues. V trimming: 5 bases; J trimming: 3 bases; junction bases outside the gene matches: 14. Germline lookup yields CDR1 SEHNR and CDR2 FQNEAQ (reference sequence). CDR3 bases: TGTGCCAGCAGCCCCAGGCGGGGGGGTGATCAGGACAAAAACATTCAGTACTTC. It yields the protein CASSPRRGGDQDKNIQYF.

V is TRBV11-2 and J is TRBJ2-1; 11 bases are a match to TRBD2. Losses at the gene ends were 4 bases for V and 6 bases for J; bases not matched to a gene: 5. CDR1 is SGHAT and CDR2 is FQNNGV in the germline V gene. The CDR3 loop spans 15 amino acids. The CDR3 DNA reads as TGTGCCAGCAGCTCCGGGACTAGCGGCCTCAATGAGCAGTTCTTC. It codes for CASSSGTSGLNEQFF.